These 25 T cell receptor beta chains came from one sample sequenced in a study of T cell responses to AZD1222 COVID-19 vaccine. The table came from immunoSEQ multiplex PCR; TCRdb's copy has only in-frame clones and leaves some out. The table lists about 140,000 clones. Material for sequencing was peripheral blood. The receptors were sampled from an adult in good health.

CDR3 nucleotide sequence: TGCGCCAGCCGGCCCGGGGGTCTGAACACTGAAGCTTTCTTT. It is translated as CASRPGGLNTEAFF. The chain employs TRBV10-2 and TRBJ1-1; D perhaps matches TRBD1 (5 bases). Germline CDR1 and CDR2: WSHSY and SAAADI. CDR3 length: 14 amino acids. V lost 8 bases, J lost 0 bases, and 13 bases lay in between.

This chain uses TRBV30 with TRBJ1-4; no reliable D call. The CDR3 is made up of 14 amino acids. Trimming took 4 bases from V and 2 from J, leaving 11 bases between them. Germline V CDR1 and CDR2: GTSNPN, SVGIG (reference sequence). CDR3 protein: CAWKNGVTNEKLFF. Written as DNA, the CDR3 is TGTGCCTGGAAGAACGGGGTGACTAATGAAAAACTGTTTTTT.

The rearrangement uses TRBV21-1 and TRBJ1-2; the tabulated D call, TRBD1, remains unverified against the DNA. TRBV21-1 is a listed pseudogene. There are 16 residues in the CDR3. CDR3 sequence reads: CASSKVEDRILYGYIF. CDR3 bases: TGTGCCAGCAGCAAAGTTGAGGACAGGATCCTCTATGGCTACATCTTC.

The V and J genes are TRBV6-5 and TRBJ1-4, with a possible D match to TRBD1 (5 bases). Germline assignment: CDR1 MNHEY and CDR2 SVGAGI. CDR3 length equals 14 residues. V shed 7 bases and J shed 8 bases, with 17 bases lying between them. For the CDR3, the DNA is TGTGCCAGCACCCCGGGGCAGGGCGGAGAAAAACTGTTTTTT. This codes for CASTPGQGGEKLFF.

This chain uses TRBV6-2 or TRBV6-3 with TRBJ2-7; D is undetermined. The V gene lost 0 bases and the J gene lost 2 bases, with 5 bases spanning the gap. Germline-derived CDR1 and CDR2 are MNHEY and SVGEGT. The CDR3 has 13 amino acids. The CDR3 spells CASSYSGTYEQYF. CDR3 sequence (DNA): TGTGCCAGCAGTTACTCGGGTACCTACGAGCAGTACTTC.

The chain carries TRBV9 and TRBJ2-3; D may match TRBD1 or TRBD2 (5 bases each). The CDR3 is 15 residues long. Trimming removed 0 bases from V and 2 bases from J, with 10 bases in between. Germline CDR1 SGDLS, CDR2 YYNGEE. CDR3 sequence (DNA): TGTGCCAGCAGCGTAGGGGGGAGCGACACAGATACGCAGTATTTT. Protein product: CASSVGGSDTDTQYF. Based on the CDR3 plus reference TRBV9 and TRBJ2-3, the full variable domain is DSGVTQTPKHLITATGQRVTLRCSPRSGDLSVYWYQQSLDQGLQFLIQYYNGEERAKGNILERFSAQQFPDLHSELNLSSLELGDSALYFCASSVGGSDTDTQYFGPGTRLTVL.

This chain joins TRBV6-5 and TRBJ1-3; weak D call: TRBD1 (5 bases). V shed 6 bases and J shed 0 bases, with 12 bases lying between them. The CDR3 sequence is 15 residues long. In germline, CDR1 is MNHEY, CDR2 SVGAGI. In DNA form, the CDR3 reads TGTGCCAGCAGCCGGGACTTTAGCTCTGGAAACACCATATATTTT. Translation: CASSRDFSSGNTIYF.

The V call is TRBV28, the J call TRBJ1-1; 7 bases align to TRBD1. CDR1 and CDR2 (germline): MDHEN, SYDVKM. V was clipped by 6 bases and J by 0 bases; unmatched bases: 1. CDR3 length: 13 amino acids. CDR3 residues: CASRQGMNTEAFF. The CDR3 nucleotides are TGTGCCAGCAGACAGGGGATGAACACTGAAGCTTTCTTT.

V gene TRBV20-1 combines with J gene TRBJ2-6, with no clear D. Trimming stripped 3 bases from V and 0 bases from J, with 3 bases between. Per the germline V gene, CDR1 is DFQATT and CDR2 is SNEGSKA (reference sequence). The CDR3 runs 13 residues. CDR3 DNA sequence: TGCAGTGCTAGTTTCTCTGGGGCCAACGTCCTGACTTTC. Its translation is CSASFSGANVLTF.

The rearrangement joins TRBV2 to TRBJ2-5; 7 bases map to TRBD2. Germline V gene data show CDR1 as SNHLY and CDR2 as FYNNEI. V was pared by 6 bases and J by 5 bases, with 12 bases of the junction left unmatched. The CDR3 runs to 15 residues. This CDR3 reads CASRESGAAGETQYF. For the CDR3, the DNA is TGTGCCAGCAGGGAAAGCGGGGCCGCCGGGGAGACCCAGTACTTC.

V gene TRBV19 combines with J gene TRBJ2-1; 8 positions agree with TRBD1. Germline V lookup: CDR1 LNHDA, CDR2 SQIVND (reference sequence). The V segment lost 1 base and the J segment 9 bases; nucleotides outside the gene matches: 11. The CDR3 sequence is 16 residues long. Here the CDR3 reads CASSIGPGGPAFEQFF. The CDR3 coding sequence is TGTGCCAGTAGTATAGGACCAGGGGGCCCGGCGTTTGAGCAGTTCTTC.

V and J are TRBV28 and TRBJ1-3; tentatively, D is TRBD1 (5 bases). CDR1 and CDR2 (germline): MDHEN, SYDVKM. The CDR3 has 17 amino acids. The ends were cut back, 2 bases at V and 0 bases at J, with 14 bases in the middle. CDR3 sequence reads: CASSLIEGLSSGNTIYF. DNA of the CDR3: TGTGCCAGCAGTTTAATCGAGGGGCTAAGCTCTGGAAACACCATATATTTT.

The chain employs TRBV10-3 and TRBJ1-4, with D perhaps matching TRBD1 (6 bases). The CDR3 length is 14 residues. Trimming took 2 bases from V and 7 from J, leaving 11 bases between them. Germline V gene sequence: CDR1 ENHRY, CDR2 SYGVKD. CDR3 loop: CAISEGGRIEKLFF. The DNA for the CDR3 is TGTGCCATCAGTGAGGGGGGCAGGATTGAAAAACTGTTTTTT.

This rearrangement joins TRBV25-1 to TRBJ1-6, with 10 bases fitting TRBD1. Germline loops: CDR1 MGHDK, CDR2 SYGVNS. After removal of 7 bases from V and 2 bases from J, the junction contained 2 bases not matched to a gene. The CDR3 totals 15 residues. CDR3 bases: TGTGCCAGCATTGGACAGGGGGCCTATAATTCACCCCTCCACTTT. Residues: CASIGQGAYNSPLHF.

The gene calls are TRBV5-4 and TRBJ2-5; TRBD2 matches 7 bases. Germline-derived CDR1 and CDR2 are SGHNT and YYREEE (reference sequence). CDR3 size: 16 residues. Trimming took 0 bases from V and 2 from J; bases not matched to a gene: 7. The CDR3 DNA sequence: TGTGCCAGCAGCTTGGTGGCGGGGGTAACTCAAGAGACCCAGTACTTC. Its translation: CASSLVAGVTQETQYF. Variable domain in full (rest from reference TRBV5-4 and TRBJ2-5): ETGVTQSPTHLIKTRGQQVTLRCSSQSGHNTVSWYQQALGQGPQFIFQYYREEENGRGNFPPRFSGLQFPNYSSELNVNALELDDSALYLCASSLVAGVTQETQYFGPGTRLLVL.

The chain uses TRBV11-3 and TRBJ2-3, with TRBD2 identical over 10 bases. After removal of 2 bases from V and 1 base from J, the junction contained 6 bases not matched to a gene. This CDR3 spans 17 amino acids. Germline CDR1 reads SGHNT; CDR2 reads YENEEA. The CDR3 coding sequence is TGTGCCAGCAGCTTACTCGCTAGCGGGGGAGGCACAGATACGCAGTATTTT. This translates into CASSLLASGGGTDTQYF.

In nucleotides, the CDR3 is TGTGCCAGCAGCCAAGACAGACAGGGGAATAATTCACCCCTCCACTTT. Amino acid sequence: CASSQDRQGNNSPLHF. The rearrangement links TRBV4-2 to TRBJ1-6, with 8 bases fitting TRBD1. Losses at the gene ends were 0 bases for V and 5 bases for J; bases not matched to a gene: 3. The CDR3 sequence is 16 residues long. CDR1 LGHNA and CDR2 YNFKEQ come from the germline V gene.

The rearrangement uses TRBV6-5 and TRBJ2-7; D perhaps matches TRBD2 (7 bases). The germline CDR1 and CDR2 sequences are MNHEY and SVGAGI. Trimming took off 7 bases at V and 0 bases at J, with 16 bases between the two ends. CDR3 size: 15 residues. The CDR3 nucleotides are TGTGCCAGCACCCCAAGGGGGGGACCCTCCTACGAGCAGTACTTC. Translating it yields CASTPRGGPSYEQYF.

The chain has TRBV19 and TRBJ2-1; D is unclear. The CDR3 spans 13 residues. Trimming took 3 bases from V and 5 from J, leaving 8 bases between them. Germline V gene lookup returns CDR1 LNHDA and CDR2 SQIVND (reference sequence). The CDR3 DNA is TGTGCCAGTAGTATTACCAAAAACAATGAGCAGTTCTTC. Amino acids: CASSITKNNEQFF. Filled out from reference TRBV19 and TRBJ2-1, the complete variable domain reads DGGITQSPKYLFRKEGQNVTLSCEQNLNHDAMYWYRQDPGQGLRLIYYSQIVNDFQKGDIAEGYSVSREKKESFPLTVTSAQKNPTAFYLCASSITKNNEQFFGPGTRLTVL.

The chain combines TRBV19 with TRBJ1-2; maybe TRBD1 (5 bases). Trimming removed 6 bases from V and 4 bases from J, with 12 bases in between. Germline loops: CDR1 LNHDA, CDR2 SQIVND (reference sequence). The CDR3 is made up of 13 amino acids. The CDR3 DNA follows: TGTGCCAGTAGGTTTTCAGGGACCTATGGCTACACCTTC. Residues: CASRFSGTYGYTF.

The rearrangement links TRBV6-5 to TRBJ1-2; perhaps TRBD1 as D (5 bases). This CDR3 spans 15 amino acids. In germline, CDR1 is MNHEY, CDR2 SVGAGI. The V gene lost 1 base and the J gene lost 0 bases, with 9 bases spanning the gap. CDR3 sequence reads: CASSYFGGSNYGYTF. CDR3 nucleotide sequence: TGTGCCAGCAGTTACTTCGGGGGATCTAACTATGGCTACACCTTC.

The chain couples TRBV14 to TRBJ1-1, with 11 bases aligning to TRBD1. Germline lookup yields CDR1 SGHDN and CDR2 FVKESK. The CDR3 contains 18 residues. Germline trimming cut 3 bases from V and 4 bases from J; bases unmatched to any gene: 13. CDR3 protein: CASSHRGTGGIRRTEAFF. The CDR3, as DNA: TGTGCCAGCAGCCACAGAGGGACAGGGGGTATCCGGCGCACTGAAGCTTTCTTT.

The genes are TRBV19 and TRBJ1-2, with D maybe TRBD1 (6 bases). The V end lost 8 bases, the J end lost 0 bases, and 16 bases lay between the germline ends. Germline V gene lookup returns CDR1 LNHDA and CDR2 SQIVND (reference sequence). The CDR3 length is 15 residues. The DNA for the CDR3 is TGTGCCAGTGGGGGGGTCGGGACAACTAACTATGGCTACACCTTC. Encoded protein: CASGGVGTTNYGYTF.

The genes are TRBV3-1 (or the pseudogene TRBV3-2) and TRBJ1-1; 8 bases agree with TRBD1. The germline V gene encodes CDR1 LGHDT and CDR2 YNNKEL (reference sequence). The CDR3 sequence is 15 residues long. V lost 4 bases to trimming and J lost 1 base; unmatched junction nucleotides: 5. The DNA of the CDR3 is TGTGCCAGCAGCCCGTGGGGGACAGGGAACACTGAAGCTTTCTTT. This sequence encodes CASSPWGTGNTEAFF.

The CDR3 region is CASSQEPPRGAYNEQFF. DNA of the CDR3: TGCGCCAGCAGCCAAGAACCCCCCCGGGGCGCCTACAATGAGCAGTTCTTC. V usage is TRBV4-3 and J usage is TRBJ2-1, with D perhaps TRBD1 or TRBD2 (5 bases each). The ends were cut back, 0 bases at V and 2 bases at J, with 14 bases in the middle. Germline values: CDR1 LGHNA, CDR2 YSLEER. This CDR3 spans 17 amino acids.